A single TCR beta chain is shown here with its context. This sample was taken from a study of tumor T cells in aggressive B-cell lymphoma. V was shortened by 4 bases and J by 4 bases, with 14 bases between the two germline ends. This CDR3 is 14 amino acids long. The germline V gene encodes CDR1 SGHTA and CDR2 FQGNSA. Generated by immunoSEQ multiplex PCR, the TCRdb table keeps only in-frame clones and is missing some. The sample consists of about 3,100 clones, under 75% of them appearing once. The sequence came from an adult with diffuse large B cell lymphoma. This rearrangement joins TRBV7-2 to TRBJ2-7; a weak D match, TRBD2 (5 bases). Sequencing was done on a sample of tumor tissue. In DNA form, the CDR3 reads TGTGCCAGCAGCTCCCGACTACCGCCTTACGAGCAGTACTTC. Its translation is CASSSRLPPYEQYF.